The rows below give T cell receptor beta chains drawn from one sample of a study of shared clonotypes between healthy human individuals. Generated by immunoSEQ multiplex PCR, the TCRdb table keeps only in-frame clones and is missing some. The top ten clones hold about 1.7% of a sample with hundreds of thousands of clones, 72% of them seen once. The sample taken for sequencing was memory CD4+ T cells sorted from blood. The receptors originated from a woman between 25 and 40 years old in good health. Both conserved end residues are part of each CDR3. D genes are given only for firm matches. Rows give clone size only sometimes, using once, few, many, or a class for an expanded clone.

>NA|NA|TRBJ2-3|TRBV9
TGTGCCAGCAGCGCCCGACTAGCAGATACGCAGTATTTT
CASSARLADTQYF
>NA|NA|TRBJ1-1|TRBV5-6
TGTGCCAGCAGCACGAACACTGAAGCTTTCTTT
CASSTNTEAFF
>NA|NA|TRBJ2-3|TRBV7-2
TGTGCCAGCAGAAAACAGATTGCGACAGATACGCAGTATTTT
CASRKQIATDTQYF
>NA|TRBD1|TRBJ1-4|TRBV28
TGTGCCAGCAGTTTAGGCCGAAAGAAGGGACAGAAAAAACTGTTTTTT
CASSLGRKKGQKKLFF
>NA|TRBD2|TRBJ2-7|TRBV5-1
TGCGCCAGCAGCTTTCCCACTAGCGGGAGGATATCCTACGAGCAGTACTTT
CASSFPTSGRISYEQYF
>NA|NA|TRBJ2-7|TRBV27
TGTGCCAGCAGTTCTAGGACTTTTTCCTACGAGCAGTACTTC
CASSSRTFSYEQYF
>few|TRBD1|TRBJ1-5|TRBV5-1
TGCGCCAGCAGCTTGGAGGGACAGAGAAATCAGCCCCAGCATTTT
CASSLEGQRNQPQHF
>NA|TRBD1|TRBJ1-2|TRBV7-9
TGTGCCAGCAGCTTAGGTGCGGACAGGGCCTACACCTTC
CASSLGADRAYTF
>few|NA|TRBJ1-2|TRBV27
TGTGCCAGCAGTTTAAACCCGGGCTATGGCTACACCTTC
CASSLNPGYGYTF
>NA|NA|TRBJ2-1|TRBV21-1
TGTGCCAGCAGCCAAAACTGGACATCCGGGTACAATGAGCAGTTCTTC
CASSQNWTSGYNEQFF
>NA|NA|TRBJ2-1|TRBV25-1
TGTGCCAGCAGTGGAGTAGTCCTAATCTACAATGAGCAGTTCTTC
CASSGVVLIYNEQFF
>NA|NA|TRBJ1-4|TRBV5-1
TGCGCCAGCAGCGAGAGAGGACAGACAACTAATGAAAAACTGTTTTTT
CASSERGQTTNEKLFF
>once|NA|TRBJ2-5|TRBV9
TGTGCCAGCAGCGGAGGGGGTTCTCAAGAGACCCAGTACTTC
CASSGGGSQETQYF
>NA|NA|TRBJ2-3|TRBV27
TGTGCCAGCCTCCACCGGGGGGCGAGCACAGATACGCAGTATTTT
CASLHRGASTDTQYF
>many|NA|TRBJ1-2|TRBV5-1
TGCGCCAGCAGCTTGGCCGTCACAGGGAGGCATGGCTACACCTTC
CASSLAVTGRHGYTF
>NA|TRBD2|TRBJ2-1|TRBV19
TGTGCCAGCCAAAGCCGGTCTAGCGGGGGGAATGAGCAGTTCTTC
CASQSRSSGGNEQFF
>many|TRBD2|TRBJ2-1|TRBV6-5
TGTGCCAGCAGTTCGAAGAGCGGGAGCTCCTACAATGAGCAGTTCTTC
CASSSKSGSSYNEQFF
>few|NA|TRBJ2-3|TRBV2
TGTGCCAGCAGTGTTGGTTTCGGTAGCACAGATACGCAGTATTTT
CASSVGFGSTDTQYF
>few|NA|TRBJ2-1|TRBV5-1
TGCGCCAGCAGCTTGTCTAGTAGCTCCTACAATGAGCAGTTCTTC
CASSLSSSSYNEQFF
>NA|TRBD1|TRBJ1-5|TRBV27
TGTGCCAGCAGTTTTGGGGACAGGGGTCAGCCCCAGCATTTT
CASSFGDRGQPQHF
>NA|NA|TRBJ1-1|TRBV30
TGTGCCTGGCTCATCCGGGCCCCGAGTTTGAACACTGAAGCTTTCTTT
CAWLIRAPSLNTEAFF
>NA|TRBD2|TRBJ2-1|TRBV10-3
TGTGCCATCAGTGAGGCGGGAGGGTACAATGAGCAGTTCTTC
CAISEAGGYNEQFF
>NA|TRBD2|TRBJ2-1|TRBV5-1
TGCGCCAGCAGCACTACTAGCGGGGCCTACAATGAGCAGTTCTTC
CASSTTSGAYNEQFF
>NA|NA|TRBJ2-2|TRBV12-5
TGTGCTAGTGGTTTGGTGGCAGGAGCTACCGGGGAGCTGTTTTTT
CASGLVAGATGELFF
>NA|NA|TRBJ1-2|TRBV29-1
TGCAGCGTTGTAAGGCAGGACTATGGCTACACCTTC
CSVVRQDYGYTF
>NA|TRBD1|TRBJ2-1|TRBV7-9
TGTGCCAGCAGCATCTTGGGGACAGCCTACAATGAGCAGTTCTTC
CASSILGTAYNEQFF
>many|NA|TRBJ2-2|TRBV5-1
TGCGCCAGCATGAATGGAGCCGACACCGGGGAGCTGTTTTTT
CASMNGADTGELFF
>NA|TRBD2|TRBJ2-7|TRBV10-2
TGCGCCAGCAGGGCCCAGCGGGAGCCCTACGAGCAGTACTTC
CASRAQREPYEQYF
>few|NA|TRBJ2-3|TRBV5-1
TGCGCCAGCAGCTTAGGGACCGACTATGAGATGGATACGCAGTATTTT
CASSLGTDYEMDTQYF
>NA|TRBD2|TRBJ2-2|TRBV5-1
TGCGCCAGCAGCCTGAAGCGGGAGATGAACACCGGGGAGCTGTTTTTT
CASSLKREMNTGELFF
>once|TRBD1|TRBJ2-2|TRBV5-1
TGCGCCAGCAGCTTGGTTTCAGGGGGAACCGGGGAGCTGTTTTTT
CASSLVSGGTGELFF
>NA|TRBD2|TRBJ2-7|TRBV2
TGTGCCAGCACAGAGCAGGGACTATTTAGCTCCTACGAGCAGTACTTC
CASTEQGLFSSYEQYF
>few|NA|TRBJ1-1|TRBV5-1
TGCGCCAGCAGCTTTGCGATCAACACTGAAGCTTTCTTT
CASSFAINTEAFF
>NA|NA|TRBJ2-1|TRBV27
TGTGCCAGCAGCCGACAAGCGGTCTTCTACAATGAGCAGTTCTTC
CASSRQAVFYNEQFF
>NA|TRBD2|TRBJ2-7|TRBV18
TGTGCCAGCTCACCGGGGGGACTAGCCTCCTACGAGCAGTACTTC
CASSPGGLASYEQYF
>few|TRBD1|TRBJ1-1|TRBV7-2
TGTGCCAGCAGCTTCGGGACAGGGACTGAAGCTTTCTTT
CASSFGTGTEAFF
>NA|NA|TRBJ2-5|TRBV29-1
TGCAGCGTTGGCTGGCAAGAGACCCAGTACTTC
CSVGWQETQYF
>few|NA|TRBJ2-3|TRBV5-1
TGCGCCAGCCGGCCGGGGGTTGAAACAGATACGCAGTATTTT
CASRPGVETDTQYF
>NA|NA|TRBJ2-4|TRBV28
TGTGCCAGCAGTACTCGGGGACCCAAAAACATTCAGTACTTC
CASSTRGPKNIQYF
>NA|NA|TRBJ1-1|TRBV6-1
TGTGCCAGCAGCCTGGCCCCGGGGCGCACTGAAGCTTTCTTT
CASSLAPGRTEAFF
>once|TRBD1|TRBJ1-2|TRBV7-9
TGTGCCAGCAGCGAGGGACAGGACTATGGCTACACCTTC
CASSEGQDYGYTF
>NA|TRBD2|TRBJ2-3|TRBV30
TGTGCCTGGGCCTATAGCGGGAACACAGATACGCAGTATTTT
CAWAYSGNTDTQYF